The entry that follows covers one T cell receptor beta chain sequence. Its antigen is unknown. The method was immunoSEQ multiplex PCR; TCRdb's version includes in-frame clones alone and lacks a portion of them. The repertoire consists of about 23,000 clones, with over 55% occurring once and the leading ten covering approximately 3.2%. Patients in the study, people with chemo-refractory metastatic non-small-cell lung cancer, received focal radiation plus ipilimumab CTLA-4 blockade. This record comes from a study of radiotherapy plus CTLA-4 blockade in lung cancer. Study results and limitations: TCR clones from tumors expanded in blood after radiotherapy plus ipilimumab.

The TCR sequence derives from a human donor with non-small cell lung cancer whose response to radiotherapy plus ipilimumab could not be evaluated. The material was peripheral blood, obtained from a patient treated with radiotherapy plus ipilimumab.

The CDR3 DNA follows: TGTGCCAGCAGAGTCCGGGACAGGAGCTCCTACGAGCAGTACTTC. This codes for CASRVRDRSSYEQYF. This chain links TRBV2 with TRBJ2-7; TRBD1 agrees at 8 bases. Germline loops: CDR1 SNHLY, CDR2 FYNNEI. This CDR3 has 15 amino acids. V shed 6 bases, J shed 0 bases, and the junction held 7 bases outside the gene matches.